This T cell receptor beta chain was sequenced in a study of cytomegalovirus exposure and HLA in healthy donors. A remark on this clone: Antigen: not known.

13 Jbeta primers and 60 Vbeta primers were used for the PCR. Here immunoSEQ multiplex PCR was the method, and the copy in TCRdb shows in-frame clones only, minus some. The repertoire includes about 180,000 clones, 76% of them detected once, and roughly 1.5% sits in the top ten. CDR3 length: 15 residues. Per germline, CDR1 SGHRS and CDR2 YFSETQ. Germline trimming cut 0 bases from V and 3 bases from J; bases unmatched to any gene: 1. Donors likely had unrecorded immune exposures despite being nominally healthy when sampled. The study, taken as a whole, reports: Indistinguishable V segments such as TRBV6-2 and TRBV6-3 were excluded. Segments of the TCR beta V type were, in most cases, productive about 90% or about 30% of the time in an earlier analysis. Analysis was carried out at a later point, and it linked a missense DCLRE1C variant to TCR beta V- and J-gene trimming.

The receptor's source is a man aged 18 to 29 in good health and CMV-seronegative. The chain has TRBV5-1 and TRBJ1-1, with 11 nucleotides matching TRBD1. Material: PBMCs. CDR3 sequence (DNA): TGCGCCAGCAGCTTGGGGGACAGGGGGTACACTGAAGCTTTCTTT. Its protein is CASSLGDRGYTEAFF.